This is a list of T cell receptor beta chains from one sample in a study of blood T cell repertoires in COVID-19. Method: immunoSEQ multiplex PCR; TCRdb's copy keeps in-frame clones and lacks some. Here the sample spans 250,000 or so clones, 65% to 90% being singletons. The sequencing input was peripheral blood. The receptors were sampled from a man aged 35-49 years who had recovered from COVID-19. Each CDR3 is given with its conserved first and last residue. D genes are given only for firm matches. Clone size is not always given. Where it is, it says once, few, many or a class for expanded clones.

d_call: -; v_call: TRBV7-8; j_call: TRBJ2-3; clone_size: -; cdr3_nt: TGTGCCAGCAGCTTATCCCGCGGGCCTCCACGAGATACGCAGTATTTT; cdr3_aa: CASSLSRGPPRDTQYF
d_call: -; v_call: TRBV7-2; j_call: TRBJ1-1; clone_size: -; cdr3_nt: TGTGCCAGCAGCTTCACGGGGAGGGGTACTGAAGCTTTCTTT; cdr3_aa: CASSFTGRGTEAFF
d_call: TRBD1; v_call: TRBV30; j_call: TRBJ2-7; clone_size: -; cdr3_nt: TGTGCCTGGCGGGGGGGACAGGGGGCCCAGCACCAGTACTTC; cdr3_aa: CAWRGGQGAQHQYF
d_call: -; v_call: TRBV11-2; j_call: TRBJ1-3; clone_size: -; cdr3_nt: TGTGCCAGCAGCACAAGACAGGCCCCTGGAAACACCATATATTTT; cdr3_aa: CASSTRQAPGNTIYF
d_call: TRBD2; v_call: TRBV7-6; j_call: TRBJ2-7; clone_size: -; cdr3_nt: TGTGCCAGCAGCTTAGAGACTAGCGGGAGGGCCGTGCAGTACTTC; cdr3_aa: CASSLETSGRAVQYF
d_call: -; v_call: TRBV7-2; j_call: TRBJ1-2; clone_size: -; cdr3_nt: TGTGCCAGCAGCCAATCAGCTAACTATGGCTACACCTTC; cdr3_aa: CASSQSANYGYTF
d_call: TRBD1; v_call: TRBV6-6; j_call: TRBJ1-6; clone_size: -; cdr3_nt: TGTGCCAGCCATGCCAAGGACAGGCTATATAATTCACCCCTCCACTTT; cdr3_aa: CASHAKDRLYNSPLHF
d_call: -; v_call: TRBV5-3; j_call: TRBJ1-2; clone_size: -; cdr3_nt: TGTGCCAGAAGTTACGTCACTCTTGGCTACACCTTC; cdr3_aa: CARSYVTLGYTF
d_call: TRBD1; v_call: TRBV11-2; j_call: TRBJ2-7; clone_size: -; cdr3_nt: TGTGCCAGCAGCTTAGCTTTGGGACAGATCTACGAGCAGTACTTC; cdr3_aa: CASSLALGQIYEQYF
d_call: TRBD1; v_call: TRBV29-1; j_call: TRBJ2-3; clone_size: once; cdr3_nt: TGCAGCGTTGACTGGGGGGACAGGGTAACAGATACGCAGTATTTT; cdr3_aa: CSVDWGDRVTDTQYF
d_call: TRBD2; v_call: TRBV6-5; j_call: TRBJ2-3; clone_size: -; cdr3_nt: TGTGCCAGCAGTTCCTCATCGCGGGGGGGGACAGATACGCAGTATTTT; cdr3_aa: CASSSSSRGGTDTQYF
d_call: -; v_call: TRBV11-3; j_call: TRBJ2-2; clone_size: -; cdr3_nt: TGTGCCAGCAGCTTAGGGCCAGGAGCAGGGGCCGGTACCGGGGAGCTGTTTTTT; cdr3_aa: CASSLGPGAGAGTGELFF
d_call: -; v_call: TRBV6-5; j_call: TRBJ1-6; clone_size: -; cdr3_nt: TGTGCCAGCACCGAGGGAATCTATAATTCACCCCTCCACTTT; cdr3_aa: CASTEGIYNSPLHF
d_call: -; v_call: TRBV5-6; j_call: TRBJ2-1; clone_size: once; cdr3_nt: TGTGCCAGCGGATGGTGGAAGTCAGGTGAGCAGTTCTTC; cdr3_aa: CASGWWKSGEQFF
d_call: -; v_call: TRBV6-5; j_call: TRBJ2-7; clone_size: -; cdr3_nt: TGTGCCAGCACCCAAAGGACGGGGTACTACGAGCAGTACTTC; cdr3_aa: CASTQRTGYYEQYF
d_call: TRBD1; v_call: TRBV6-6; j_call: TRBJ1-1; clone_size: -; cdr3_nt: TGTGCCAGCGCAACAGGGGGTTATACTGAAGCTTTCTTT; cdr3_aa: CASATGGYTEAFF
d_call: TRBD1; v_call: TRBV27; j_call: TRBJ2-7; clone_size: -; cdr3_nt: TGTGCCAGCAGGGGACGCAGGGGGCCGAGCTCCTACGAGCAGTACTTC; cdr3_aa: CASRGRRGPSSYEQYF
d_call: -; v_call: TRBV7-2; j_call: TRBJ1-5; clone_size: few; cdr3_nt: TGTGCCAGCAGCTTAGATGTAGGACCCCGGGGGCCCCAGCATTTT; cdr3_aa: CASSLDVGPRGPQHF
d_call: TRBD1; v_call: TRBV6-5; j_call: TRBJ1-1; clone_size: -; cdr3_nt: TGTGCCAGCAGCCCAGTCGGACAGGGGAAAACTGAAGCTTTCTTT; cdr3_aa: CASSPVGQGKTEAFF
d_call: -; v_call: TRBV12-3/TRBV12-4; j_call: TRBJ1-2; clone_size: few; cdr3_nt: TGTGCCAGCAGTCAGACAGCGTTGGGCTACACCTTC; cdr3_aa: CASSQTALGYTF
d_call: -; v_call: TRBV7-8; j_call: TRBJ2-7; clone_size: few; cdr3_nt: TGTGCCAGCAGCTTTTTTGTAGCCGAGCAGTACTTC; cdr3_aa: CASSFFVAEQYF
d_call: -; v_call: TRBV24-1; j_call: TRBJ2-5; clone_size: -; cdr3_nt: TGTGCCACCAGTGATTCGGGACATCTACAAGAGACCCAGTACTTC; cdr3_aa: CATSDSGHLQETQYF
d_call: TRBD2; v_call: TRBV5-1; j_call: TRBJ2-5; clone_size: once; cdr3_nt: TGCGCCAGCAGCTCGGGACTAGCGGGAGGAGAGACCCAGTACTTC; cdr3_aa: CASSSGLAGGETQYF
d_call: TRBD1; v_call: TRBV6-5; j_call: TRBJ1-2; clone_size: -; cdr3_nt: TGTGCCAGCAGTTACTCGGTGAGACAGGGAAGTAACACCTTC; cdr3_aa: CASSYSVRQGSNTF
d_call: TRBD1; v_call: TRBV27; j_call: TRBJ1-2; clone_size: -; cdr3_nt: TGTGCCAGCAGTTCCCCCGGTGGGACAGGGGACGCCAATTATAACTATGGCTACACCTTC; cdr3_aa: CASSSPGGTGDANYNYGYTF
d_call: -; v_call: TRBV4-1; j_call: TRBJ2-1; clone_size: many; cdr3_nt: TGCGCCAGCAGCCAAATCAGGCGGGATACTGAGCAGTTCTTC; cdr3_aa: CASSQIRRDTEQFF
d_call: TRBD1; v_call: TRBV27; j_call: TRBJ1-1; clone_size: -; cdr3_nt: TGTGCCACCGGGACAGGGGGAAGAGGGACTGAAGCTTTCTTT; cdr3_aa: CATGTGGRGTEAFF
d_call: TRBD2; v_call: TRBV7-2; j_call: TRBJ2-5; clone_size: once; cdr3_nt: TGTGCCAGCAGCCGTCAACTAGCGGGGGGAATCGAGACCCAGTACTTC; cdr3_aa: CASSRQLAGGIETQYF
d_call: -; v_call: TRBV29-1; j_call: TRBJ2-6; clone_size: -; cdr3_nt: TGCAGCCTTGGGAGGGACAGGCCTTCTGGGGCCAACGTCCTGACTTTC; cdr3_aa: CSLGRDRPSGANVLTF
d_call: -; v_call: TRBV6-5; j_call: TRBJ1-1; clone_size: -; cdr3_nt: TGTGCCAGCAGTTACGGGACTGACACTGAAGCTTTCTTT; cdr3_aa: CASSYGTDTEAFF
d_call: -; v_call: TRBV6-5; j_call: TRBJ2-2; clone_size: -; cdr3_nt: TGTGCCAGCAAATTTACGGTTGCCGGGGAGCTGTTTTTT; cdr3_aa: CASKFTVAGELFF